The T cell receptor (beta chain) described here comes from a study of radiotherapy plus CTLA-4 blockade in lung cancer (dated by TCRdb to the late 2010s). For context, the study as a whole: Objective responses occurred in roughly 20% of enrolled patients, and around 29% achieved disease control. The paper as a whole reports these results and caveats: Early dynamic changes in blood T cell clones, together with increased serum interferon-beta after radiation, were reported as the strongest predictors of response. After treatment with radiotherapy and ipilimumab, TCR clones that originated in tumors expanded in peripheral blood.

To note about this clone: The antigen this receptor binds is unknown. No quality values exist for individual bases; no much larger clone is one base distant.

The CDR3 holds 17 amino acids from the cysteine to the phenylalanine. The DNA shown is the 51-base CDR3, in frame from base 1. Trimming accounts for 4 bases at V and 5 bases at J, while the number of junction bases matched to no gene is 15. The study evaluated CTLA-4 blockade (ipilimumab) given together with focal radiation therapy in patients who had chemo-refractory metastatic non-small-cell lung cancer. Library construction relied on the immunoSEQ multiplex PCR assay. TCRdb obtained this table from immuneACCESS and retained in-frame rearrangements with V and J assigned. These tables miss some clones; where compared with another copy, unresolved V genes account for less than half of the shortfall, and the remainder is unexplained. In this sample the table shows about 51,000 clones, about four fifths of which occur a single time. Jointly, the top ten make up 8.5% to 9% of the sample.

In this chain, TRBV5-3 is recombined with TRBJ2-5, and 9 junction bases match TRBD2. TRBV5-3 is an ORF for which the function is uncertain. The source is a human donor with non-small cell lung cancer who had a complete response to radiotherapy plus ipilimumab. Specimen: peripheral blood, collected from a patient treated with radiotherapy plus ipilimumab. The sequence in DNA is TGTGCCAGAAGCCCCCGGCAGCGGGGGGCGGGAAGGGAGACCCAGTACTTC. This codes for CARSPRQRGAGRETQYF.